Below, 25 T cell receptor beta chains from the same sample are listed, as sequenced in a study of tumor-infiltrating lymphocytes in primary liver carcinoma. The researchers produced TCR beta cDNA from 400 to 650 ng total RNA with a constant-region primer. Libraries covering TCR beta were generated through three nested multiplex PCR rounds (using a slightly modified ARM-PCR). A C-beta reverse primer and TRBV1-TRBV30 forward primers served in each of the first two PCR rounds, at about 10 cycles apiece. Each CDR3 protein gets one entry after TCRdb re-called the multiplex PCR reads with MiXCR. The data show 100,000 to 150,000 distinct CDR3 sequences, with 60% to 75% seen just once and about 8% held by the top ten. DNA and RNA were both co-extracted from 20-30 mg of bulk tissue that had not been sorted. The specimen was liver tumor tissue from sampling region 3. The subset denotes: tumor region T3, left-lateral pole. Receptor source: a woman aged 55-70 years with primary liver carcinoma and hepatitis B virus infection.

The chain uses TRBV2 and TRBJ1-5; 7 bases line up with TRBD1. The CDR3 runs 13 residues. From germline, CDR1 is SNHLY and CDR2 FYNNEI. After removal of 10 bases from V and 5 bases from J, the junction contained 8 bases not matched to a gene. CDR3 sequence: CAIMGQRDQPQHF. For the CDR3, the DNA is TGTGCCATCATGGGACAGAGAGATCAGCCCCAGCATTTT.

This clonotype was picked up a small number of times. The chain combines TRBV28 with TRBJ1-5; D remains ambiguous. V gave up 7 bases and J gave up 6 bases, with 10 bases separating them. This CDR3 spans 12 amino acids. From germline, CDR1 is MDHEN and CDR2 SYDVKM. This CDR3 reads CASKQGSQPQHF. DNA for the CDR3: TGTGCCAGCAAACAAGGGTCTCAGCCCCAGCATTTT.

This rearrangement joins TRBV18 to TRBJ2-7, with 10 bases aligning to TRBD2. Per the germline V gene, CDR1 is KGHSH and CDR2 is LQKENI. The CDR3 covers 15 residues. J gave up 6 bases and V 0 bases, and 5 bases lay outside the gene matches. In DNA form, the CDR3 reads TGTGCCAGCTCACCACCCAGCGGGAGGGCCAGCGAGCAGTACTTC. Amino acid sequence: CASSPPSGRASEQYF.

The chain uses TRBV6-1 and TRBJ2-5, with no clear D. CDR3 length: 17 amino acids. Trimming left V 6 bases short and J 2 bases short, with 22 bases between. Germline lookup yields CDR1 MNHNS and CDR2 SASEGT. CDR3: CASRIPVAATCQETQYF. The CDR3, as DNA: TGTGCCAGCAGGATCCCGGTGGCTGCTACCTGTCAAGAGACCCAGTACTTC.

About this clonotype itself: A much larger clone lies a single base off, so this may be a read error. Here the CDR3 DNA reads TGTGCCAGCAGTGAAGCGGGGTGGGGCAGCTCCTACGATGAGCAGTTCTTC. Its translation is CASSEAGWGSSYDEQFF. V is TRBV6-1 and J is TRBJ2-1, with D perhaps matching TRBD1 (5 bases). Germline V gene lookup returns CDR1 MNHNS and CDR2 SASEGT. The CDR3 consists of 17 residues.

Comment on this clonotype: Germline and junction disagree at one end, which may indicate a read error. The chain uses TRBV11-3 and TRBJ2-5; 8 bases fit TRBD1. Germline assignment: CDR1 SGHNT and CDR2 YENEEA. The CDR3 runs to 15 residues. Here the CDR3 reads CVSSETGTGRETQYF. CDR3 DNA: TGCGTCAGCAGCGAAACCGGGACAGGCAGAGAGACCCAGTACTTC. The full variable domain, rest sourced from reference TRBV11-3 and TRBJ2-5, is EAGVVQSPRYKIIEKKQPVAFWCNPISGHNTLYWYLQNLGQGPELLIRYENEEAVDDSQLPKDRFSAERLKGVDSTLKIQPAELGDSAVYLCVSSETGTGRETQYFGPGTRLLVL.

For this clonotype: A clone one base away is much larger, so this may be a read error. The genes are TRBV5-4 and TRBJ2-7; 7 bases are shared with TRBD2. Germline V gene sequence: CDR1 SGHNT, CDR2 YYREEE (reference sequence). This CDR3 comprises 14 residues. The CDR3 DNA follows: TGTGCCAGCAGCTTGGAGGCTAGCGGCTACGAGCGGTACTTC. It encodes CASSLEASGYERYF.

This clonotype has a count of ten or more. The chain recombines TRBV5-1 with TRBJ2-2, with 7 bases lining up with TRBD2. V lost 3 bases, J lost 1 base, and 9 bases stayed unmatched. This CDR3 is 17 amino acids long. CDR1 is SGHRS and CDR2 is YFSETQ in the germline V gene. The CDR3 region is CASSSSSSGRNTGELFF. Written as DNA, the CDR3 is TGCGCCAGCAGCTCGTCCTCTAGCGGCCGGAACACCGGGGAGCTGTTTTTT.

On this clonotype itself: Given a much more abundant clone one base away, this may be a read error. The rearrangement links TRBV5-4 to TRBJ1-2; D is uncertain. The CDR3 is 11 residues long. Germline CDR1 reads SGHNT; CDR2 reads YYREEE (reference sequence). CDR3 loop: CASSPGDGHTF. Here the CDR3 DNA reads TGTGCCAGCAGCCCCGGGGATGGCCACACCTTC.

Only one count was recorded for this clonotype. Relative to the germline gene, one junction end is altered; a read error may explain this. The V and J genes are TRBV11-2 and TRBJ1-4; 7 bases agree with TRBD1. Looked up from germline, CDR1 is SGHAT and CDR2 is FQNNGV. The CDR3 is made up of 18 amino acids. The CDR3 loop reads CVSSSTGTTRATNGKLFF. In DNA, the CDR3 is TGTGTCAGCAGTTCGACAGGGACCACTCGAGCAACTAATGGAAAACTGTTTTTT.

This sequence joins TRBV11-2 and TRBJ1-1; D call uncertain. Deletions cut 5 bases from V and 5 bases from J, with 12 bases between. The length of the CDR3 is 13 residues. Germline-derived CDR1 and CDR2 are SGHAT and FQNNGV. CDR3 loop: CASSPEYHTEAFF. The CDR3 region has the DNA TGTGCCAGCAGCCCAGAGTATCATACTGAAGCTTTCTTT.

As regards this clonotype: A single base separates this from a much larger clone, so it may be a read error. This chain uses TRBV6-2 or TRBV6-3 with TRBJ2-1, with a weak D call TRBD1 (6 bases). The CDR3 is 12 residues long. Germline values: CDR1 MNHEY, CDR2 SVGEGT. The CDR3 sequence is CASSQGYNERFF. Written as DNA, the CDR3 is TGTGCCAGCAGCCAGGGGTACAATGAGCGGTTCTTC.

This clonotype was counted a single time. No conserved phenylalanine or tryptophan is present at the end of the CDR3, so a read error is the likely explanation. The CDR3 here is CASSDAGTVYGYTI. The CDR3, as DNA: TGTGCCAGTAGTGACGCTGGGACAGTCTATGGCTACACCATC. This chain connects TRBV6-6 to TRBJ1-2, with 7 nucleotides matching TRBD1. This CDR3 contains 14 residues. The germline V gene encodes CDR1 MNHNY and CDR2 SVGAGI (reference sequence). With 9 bases clipped from V and 4 bases from J, the junction kept 11 bases outside the gene matches.

Comments on this clonotype: The junction shows a germline mismatch at one end, possibly a read error. The chain has TRBV11-3 and TRBJ2-2; 11 bases are a match to TRBD2. CDR1 and CDR2 (germline): SGHNT, YENEEA. This CDR3 comprises 18 residues. CDR3 protein: CASSLGRIAGGNTGVLFF. For the CDR3, the DNA is TGTGCCAGCAGCTTAGGGCGGATAGCGGGAGGGAATACCGGGGTGCTGTTTTTT.

Concerning this clonotype: A much larger clone differs by one base, so this may be a read error. This chain joins TRBV5-6 and TRBJ1-2; D is unresolved. CDR3 length: 14 amino acids. CDR1 SGHDT and CDR2 YYEEEE come from the germline V gene. CDR3 residues: CASTPRRANYGYAF. The CDR3 region has the DNA TGTGCCAGCACCCCCAGGAGAGCTAACTATGGCTACGCCTTC.

The V call is TRBV6-4, the J call TRBJ2-3, with D perhaps matching TRBD1 or TRBD2 (5 bases each). The CDR3 totals 15 residues. The germline CDR1 and CDR2 sequences are MRHNA and SNTAGT. Trimming stripped 0 bases from V and 0 bases from J, with 7 bases between. CDR3 nucleotide sequence: TGTGCCAGCAGTGACTCGGGGGAAAGCACAGATACGCAGTATTTT. This translates into CASSDSGESTDTQYF.

This clonotype is a singleton in its sample. A much larger clone is a single base away; this may be a read error. The rearrangement uses TRBV30 and TRBJ1-5; the D is unclear. From germline, CDR1 is GTSNPN and CDR2 SVGIG (reference sequence). V lost 2 bases and J lost 3, with 11 bases in between. This CDR3 comprises 14 residues. Here the CDR3 DNA reads TGTGCCTGGAGTACTGGAGGTCTCAATCAGCCCCAGCATTTT. Its protein is CAWSTGGLNQPQHF.

This clonotype has a count of ten or more. V is TRBV6-5 and J is TRBJ2-2; tentatively, D is TRBD1 (6 bases). Germline V gives CDR1 MNHEY, CDR2 SVGAGI. Trimming took off 6 bases at V and 6 bases at J, with 14 bases between the two ends. This CDR3 contains 14 residues. The CDR3 DNA follows: TGTGCCAGCAGCCAAGACAGGATAGCCGGGGAGCTGTTTTTT. Translated: CASSQDRIAGELFF.

V and J are TRBV11-2 and TRBJ2-7, with TRBD1 matching over 10 bases. The CDR3 has 11 amino acids. Trimming cost V 8 bases and J 7 bases; bases outside gene matches: 2. Germline CDR1 SGHAT, CDR2 FQNNGV. The CDR3 DNA reads as TGTGCCAGCCGGACAGGGGGAGAGCAGTACTTC. This gives the protein CASRTGGEQYF.

This chain uses TRBV9 with TRBJ2-1, with TRBD2 identical over 11 bases. Trimming took 4 bases from V and 3 from J; bases not matched to a gene: 9. There are 17 residues in the CDR3. Germline loops: CDR1 SGDLS, CDR2 YYNGEE. The CDR3 spells CASSNGVGTSGYNEQFF. DNA of the CDR3: TGTGCCAGCAGCAACGGCGTGGGGACTAGCGGCTACAATGAGCAGTTCTTC. Full variable domain (missing parts from reference TRBV9 and TRBJ2-1): DSGVTQTPKHLITATGQRVTLRCSPRSGDLSVYWYQQSLDQGLQFLIQYYNGEERAKGNILERFSAQQFPDLHSELNLSSLELGDSALYFCASSNGVGTSGYNEQFFGPGTRLTVL.

With regard to this clonotype: Given the absence of the conserved phenylalanine or tryptophan at the CDR3 end, a read error is likely. The chain carries TRBV6-5 and TRBJ1-1; TRBD1 might be the D (5 bases). This CDR3 has 16 amino acids. Germline CDR1 reads MNHEY; CDR2 reads SVGAGI. The CDR3 nucleotides read TGTGCCGGCAGCCCACCCTGGAGGGGTGGGGGCACTGAAGCTTTCCTT. Protein sequence: CAGSPPWRGGGTEAFL.

The V gene is TRBV24-1, the J gene TRBJ1-1, with 7 bases matching TRBD1. The length of the CDR3 is 14 residues. Trimming at V came to 4 bases and at J to 14 bases, leaving 15 bases not matched to a gene. Per the germline V gene, CDR1 is KGHDR and CDR2 is SFDVKD. In DNA form, the CDR3 reads TGTGCCACCAGTGACACGGACAGGAACACTGATGCCTTCTTT. Translated: CATSDTDRNTDAFF.

The chain joins TRBV19 to TRBJ1-5; unclear D gene. V was shortened by 7 bases and J by 3 bases, with 10 bases between the two germline ends. The CDR3 is 13 residues long. Germline lookup yields CDR1 LNHDA and CDR2 SQIVND (reference sequence). CDR3 sequence: CASISRYNQPQHF. CDR3 coding DNA: TGTGCCAGTATCTCAAGGTACAATCAGCCCCAGCATTTT.

About this clonotype itself: At one end the junction does not follow the germline gene, possibly because of a read error. The chain recombines TRBV12-3 or TRBV12-4 with TRBJ1-6; maybe TRBD1 (6 bases). The CDR3 totals 15 residues. The CDR3 region is CASSRRQGGNSHLHF. In nucleotides, the CDR3 is TGTGCCAGCAGTCGTCGACAAGGGGGAAATTCACACCTCCACTTT.

With respect to this clonotype: Because the CDR3 is missing its conserved closing phenylalanine or tryptophan, this is likely a read error. The V and J genes are TRBV5-6 and TRBJ2-7; 7 nucleotides agree with TRBD1. The CDR3 covers 14 residues. Germline trimming cut 8 bases from V and 2 bases from J; bases unmatched to any gene: 10. The V gene's germline CDR1 is SGHDT and CDR2 YYEEEE. The CDR3 region has the DNA TGTGCCAGTAGCGCCTGGGACAGACCCTACGAGCAGTACCTC. The encoded protein is CASSAWDRPYEQYL.